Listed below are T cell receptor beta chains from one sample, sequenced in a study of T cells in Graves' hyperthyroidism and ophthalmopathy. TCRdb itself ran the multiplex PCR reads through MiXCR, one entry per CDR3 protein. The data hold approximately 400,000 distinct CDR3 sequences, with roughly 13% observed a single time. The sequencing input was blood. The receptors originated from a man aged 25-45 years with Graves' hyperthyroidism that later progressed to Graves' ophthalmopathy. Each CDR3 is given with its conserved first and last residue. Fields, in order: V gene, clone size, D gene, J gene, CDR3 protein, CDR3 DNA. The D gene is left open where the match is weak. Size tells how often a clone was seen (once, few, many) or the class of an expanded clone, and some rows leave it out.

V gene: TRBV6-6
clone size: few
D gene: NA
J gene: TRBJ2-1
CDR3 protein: CASSYDSLGNEQFF
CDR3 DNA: TGTGCCAGCAGTTACGACAGCCTGGGCAATGAGCAGTTCTTC

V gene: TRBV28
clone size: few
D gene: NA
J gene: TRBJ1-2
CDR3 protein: CAVTGRQGRDTF
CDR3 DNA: TGTGCCGTAACGGGCCGGCAGGGGAGAGACACCTTC

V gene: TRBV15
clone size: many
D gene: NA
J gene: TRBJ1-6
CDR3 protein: CATSRRGSRNYNSPLHF
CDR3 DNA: TGTGCCACCAGCAGACGGGGGTCGCGGAACTATAATTCACCCCTCCACTTT

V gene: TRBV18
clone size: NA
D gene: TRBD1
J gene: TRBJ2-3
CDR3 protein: CASSPEQGAHTDTQYF
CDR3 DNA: TGTGCCAGCTCACCAGAGCAGGGGGCTCACACAGATACGCAGTATTTT

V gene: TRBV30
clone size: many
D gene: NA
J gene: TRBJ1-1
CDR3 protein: CAWTITTNTEAFF
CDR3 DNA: TGTGCCTGGACTATCACGACGAACACTGAAGCTTTCTTT

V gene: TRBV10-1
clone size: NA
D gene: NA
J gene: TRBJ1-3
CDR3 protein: CASSDDGFAGNTIYF
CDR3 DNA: TGCGCCAGCAGTGATGATGGATTCGCTGGAAACACCATATATTTT

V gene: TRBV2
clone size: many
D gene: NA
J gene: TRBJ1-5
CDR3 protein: CASSELEESQPQHF
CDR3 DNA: TGTGCCAGCAGTGAGCTGGAGGAGAGTCAGCCCCAGCATTTT

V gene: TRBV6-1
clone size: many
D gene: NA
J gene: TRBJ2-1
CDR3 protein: CASSPSRQPTVNEQFF
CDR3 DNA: TGTGCCAGCTCCCCTTCCAGACAACCCACGGTCAATGAGCAGTTCTTC

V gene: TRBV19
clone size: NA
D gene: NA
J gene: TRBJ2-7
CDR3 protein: CASSIGAGGGYEQYF
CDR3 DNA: TGTGCCAGTAGTATAGGGGCCGGGGGCGGCTACGAGCAGTACTTC

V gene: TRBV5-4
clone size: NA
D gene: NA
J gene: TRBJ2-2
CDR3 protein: CASSPMGSANTGELFF
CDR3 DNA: TGTGCCAGCAGCCCCATGGGCAGCGCGAACACCGGGGAGCTGTTTTTT

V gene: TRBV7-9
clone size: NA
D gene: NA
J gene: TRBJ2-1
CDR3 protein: CASSEGTSRYNEQFF
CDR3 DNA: TGCGCCAGCAGTGAGGGGACCTCTCGATACAATGAGCAGTTCTTC

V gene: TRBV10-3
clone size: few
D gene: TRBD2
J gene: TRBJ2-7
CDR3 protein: CAISDLGLAEGYEQYF
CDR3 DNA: TGTGCCATCAGTGACCTAGGACTAGCGGAAGGTTACGAGCAGTACTTC

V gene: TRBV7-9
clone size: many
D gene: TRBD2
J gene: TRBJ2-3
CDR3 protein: CASSLAGHSTDTQYF
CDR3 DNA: TGTGCCAGCAGTCTAGCGGGGCATAGCACAGATACGCAGTATTTT

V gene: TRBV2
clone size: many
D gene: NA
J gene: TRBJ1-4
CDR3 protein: CASKANRDIEKLFF
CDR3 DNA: TGTGCCAGCAAAGCGAACAGGGACATTGAAAAACTGTTTTTT

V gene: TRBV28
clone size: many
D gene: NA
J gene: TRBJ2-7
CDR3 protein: CASMGRVAYEQYF
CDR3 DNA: TGTGCCAGCATGGGACGCGTCGCCTACGAGCAGTACTTC

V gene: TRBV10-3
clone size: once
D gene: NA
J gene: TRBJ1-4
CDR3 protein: CAISEDTEKLFF
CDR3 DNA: TGTGCCATCAGTGAAGACACCGAAAAACTGTTTTTT

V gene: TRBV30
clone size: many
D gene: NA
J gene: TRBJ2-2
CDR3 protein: CAWSPGWTNTGELFF
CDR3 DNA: TGTGCCTGGAGTCCGGGGTGGACGAACACCGGGGAGCTGTTTTTT

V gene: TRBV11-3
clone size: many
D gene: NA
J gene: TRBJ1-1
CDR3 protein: CASRMDPDTEAFF
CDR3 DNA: TGTGCCAGCAGAATGGACCCTGACACTGAAGCTTTCTTT

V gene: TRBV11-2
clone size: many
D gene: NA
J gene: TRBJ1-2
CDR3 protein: CASSPQTGNGYTF
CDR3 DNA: TGTGCCAGCAGCCCCCAAACAGGGAATGGCTACACCTTC

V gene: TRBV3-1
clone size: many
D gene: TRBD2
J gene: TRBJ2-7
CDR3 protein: CASSQKRTSGLSYEQYF
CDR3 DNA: TGTGCCAGCAGCCAAAAAAGGACTAGCGGACTCTCCTACGAGCAGTACTTC

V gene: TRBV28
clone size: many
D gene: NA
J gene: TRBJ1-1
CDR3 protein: CASSPRTPRGTEAFF
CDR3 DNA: TGTGCCAGCAGTCCTCGGACTCCTCGGGGGACTGAAGCTTTCTTT

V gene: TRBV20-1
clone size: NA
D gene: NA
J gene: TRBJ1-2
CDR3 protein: CSARGGNYGYAF
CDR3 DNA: TGCAGTGCTAGGGGGGGTAACTATGGCTACGCCTTC

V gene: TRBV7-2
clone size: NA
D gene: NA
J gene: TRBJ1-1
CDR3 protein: CASSLVPGMNTEAFF
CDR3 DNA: TGTGCCAGCAGCTTAGTGCCGGGAATGAACACTGAAGCTTTCTTT

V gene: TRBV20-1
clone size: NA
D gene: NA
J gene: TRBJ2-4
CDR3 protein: CSARDQGSDIQYF
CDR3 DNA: TGCAGTGCTAGAGACCAGGGTTCTGACATTCAGTACTTC

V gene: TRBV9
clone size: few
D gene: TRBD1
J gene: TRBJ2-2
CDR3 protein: CASSEGQGAGELFF
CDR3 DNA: TGTGCCAGCAGCGAGGGGCAGGGGGCCGGGGAGCTGTTTTTT

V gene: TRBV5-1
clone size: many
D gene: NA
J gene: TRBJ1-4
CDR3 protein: CASSGDTLHEKLFF
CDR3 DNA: TGCGCCAGCAGCGGGGACACTCTCCATGAAAAACTGTTTTTT

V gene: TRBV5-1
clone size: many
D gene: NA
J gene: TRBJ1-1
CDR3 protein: CASSLGQAVSEAFF
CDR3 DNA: TGCGCCAGCAGCTTAGGGCAGGCCGTATCAGAAGCTTTCTTT

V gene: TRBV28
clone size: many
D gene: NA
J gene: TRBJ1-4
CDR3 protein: CASSILNEKLFF
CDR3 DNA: TGTGCCAGCAGTATACTAAATGAAAAACTGTTTTTT

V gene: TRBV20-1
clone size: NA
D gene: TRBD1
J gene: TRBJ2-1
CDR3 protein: CSATPMGQGSYNEQFF
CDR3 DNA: TGCAGTGCTACCCCTATGGGACAGGGCTCCTACAATGAGCAGTTCTTC

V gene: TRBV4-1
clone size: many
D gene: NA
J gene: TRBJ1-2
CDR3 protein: CASSQVGQGYGYTF
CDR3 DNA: TGCGCCAGCAGCCAAGTGGGGCAGGGCTATGGCTACACCTTC

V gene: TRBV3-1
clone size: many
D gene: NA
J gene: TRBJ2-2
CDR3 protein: CASSHLQDTGELFF
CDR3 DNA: TGTGCCAGCAGCCACTTACAAGACACCGGGGAGCTGTTTTTT